This TCR beta chain is from a study of neurological immune-mediated disorders. General study points: Clinical and MRI features did not associate with the cluster found in multiple sclerosis patients.

TCRdb reprocessed the 5' RACE reads with MiXCR, giving one entry per CDR3 protein. The data show about 62,000 distinct CDR3 sequences, 3.5% to 4.5% seen once. This clonotype occurred many times. Its antigen is still unknown. The CDR3 is 14 residues long. CDR1 is SGHTA, CDR2 FQGNSA, per germline. Germline trimming cut 10 bases from V and 7 bases from J; bases unmatched to any gene: 13. The material sequenced was PBMCs. The chain combines TRBV7-2 with TRBJ2-3, with 8 bases matching TRBD2. The clonotype was recovered from a woman between 45 and 60 years old with multiple sclerosis. In nucleotides, the CDR3 is TGTGCCACTCGTAGAGCGGGAGTTGAATATACGCAGTATTTT. It specifies CATRRAGVEYTQYF.